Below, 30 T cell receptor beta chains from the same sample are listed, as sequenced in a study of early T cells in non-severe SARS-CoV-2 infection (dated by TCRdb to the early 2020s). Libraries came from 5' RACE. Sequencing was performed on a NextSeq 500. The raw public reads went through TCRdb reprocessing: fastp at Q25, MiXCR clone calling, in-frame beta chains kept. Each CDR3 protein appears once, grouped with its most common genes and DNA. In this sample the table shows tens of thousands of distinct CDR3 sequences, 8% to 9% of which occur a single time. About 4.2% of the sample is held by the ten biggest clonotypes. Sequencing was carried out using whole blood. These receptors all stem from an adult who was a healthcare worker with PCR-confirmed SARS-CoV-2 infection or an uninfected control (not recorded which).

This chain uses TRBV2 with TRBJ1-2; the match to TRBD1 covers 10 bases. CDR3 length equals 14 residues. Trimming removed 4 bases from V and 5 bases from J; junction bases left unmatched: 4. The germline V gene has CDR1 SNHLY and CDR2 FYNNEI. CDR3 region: CASSGDRGRYGYTF. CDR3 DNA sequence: TGTGCCAGCAGTGGCGACAGGGGGCGTTATGGCTACACCTTC.

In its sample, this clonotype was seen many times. The CDR3 region has the DNA TGTGCCAGCATCCGGGACAGGAGTAGTGAAGCTTTCTTT. This codes for CASIRDRSSEAFF. This chain connects TRBV6-6 to TRBJ1-1; 8 bases agree with TRBD1. This CDR3 is 13 amino acids long. V lost 7 bases to trimming and J lost 7 bases; unmatched junction nucleotides: 8. Germline loops: CDR1 MNHNY, CDR2 SVGAGI (reference sequence).

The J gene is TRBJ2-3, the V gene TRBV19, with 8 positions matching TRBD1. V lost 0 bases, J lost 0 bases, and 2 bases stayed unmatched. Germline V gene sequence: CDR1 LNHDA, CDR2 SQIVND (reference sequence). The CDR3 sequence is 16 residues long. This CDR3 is CASSIEGDRSTDTQYF. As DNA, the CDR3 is TGTGCCAGTAGTATAGAGGGGGACAGGAGCACAGATACGCAGTATTTT.

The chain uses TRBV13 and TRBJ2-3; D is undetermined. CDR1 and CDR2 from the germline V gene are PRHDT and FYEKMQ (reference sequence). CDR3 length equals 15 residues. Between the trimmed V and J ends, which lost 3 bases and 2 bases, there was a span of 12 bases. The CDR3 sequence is CASSFPLENTDTQYF. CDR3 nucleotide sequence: TGTGCCAGCAGCTTCCCTCTAGAGAACACAGATACGCAGTATTTT.

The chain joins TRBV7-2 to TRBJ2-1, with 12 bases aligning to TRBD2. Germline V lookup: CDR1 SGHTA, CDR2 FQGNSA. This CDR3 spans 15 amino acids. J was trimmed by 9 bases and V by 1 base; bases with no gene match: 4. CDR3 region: CASSLVASGRGEQFF. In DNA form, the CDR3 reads TGTGCCAGCAGCTTAGTCGCTAGCGGGAGGGGTGAGCAGTTCTTC.

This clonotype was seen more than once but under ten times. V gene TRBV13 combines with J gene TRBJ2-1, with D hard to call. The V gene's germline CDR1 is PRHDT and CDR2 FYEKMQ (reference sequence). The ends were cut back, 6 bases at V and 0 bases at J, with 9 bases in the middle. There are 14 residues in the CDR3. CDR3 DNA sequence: TGTGCCAGCAGTTGGGAAAACTCCTACAATGAGCAGTTCTTC. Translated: CASSWENSYNEQFF.

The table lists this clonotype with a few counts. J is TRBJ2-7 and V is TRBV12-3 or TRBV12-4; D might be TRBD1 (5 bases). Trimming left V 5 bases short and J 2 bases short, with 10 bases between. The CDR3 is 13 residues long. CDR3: CASSRTYTYEQYF. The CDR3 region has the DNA TGTGCCAGCAGTCGGACATACACCTACGAGCAGTACTTC.

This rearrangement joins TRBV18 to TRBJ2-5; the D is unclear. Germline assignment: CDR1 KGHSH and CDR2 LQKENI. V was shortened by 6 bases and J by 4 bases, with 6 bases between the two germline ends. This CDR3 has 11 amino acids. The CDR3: CASSELETQYF. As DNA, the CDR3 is TGTGCCAGCTCGGAATTAGAGACCCAGTACTTC.

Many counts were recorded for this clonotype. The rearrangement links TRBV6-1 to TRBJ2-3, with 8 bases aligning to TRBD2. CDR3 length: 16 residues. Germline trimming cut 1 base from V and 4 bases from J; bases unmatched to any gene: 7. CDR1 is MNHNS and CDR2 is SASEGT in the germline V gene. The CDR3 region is CASSEVDGGAPDTQYF. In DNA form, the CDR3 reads TGTGCCAGCAGTGAAGTGGACGGGGGGGCCCCAGATACGCAGTATTTT.

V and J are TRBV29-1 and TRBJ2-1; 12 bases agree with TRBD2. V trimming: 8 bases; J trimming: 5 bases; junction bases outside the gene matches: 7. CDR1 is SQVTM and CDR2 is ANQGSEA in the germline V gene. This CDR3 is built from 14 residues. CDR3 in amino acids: CSSVTSGGDNEQFF. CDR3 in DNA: TGCAGCTCAGTGACTAGCGGGGGCGACAATGAGCAGTTCTTC.

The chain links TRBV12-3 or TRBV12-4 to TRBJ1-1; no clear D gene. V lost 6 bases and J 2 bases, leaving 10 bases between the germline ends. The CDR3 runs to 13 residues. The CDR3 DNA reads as TGTGCCAGCAGGTATGGACGAAACACTGAAGCTTTCTTT. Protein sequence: CASRYGRNTEAFF.

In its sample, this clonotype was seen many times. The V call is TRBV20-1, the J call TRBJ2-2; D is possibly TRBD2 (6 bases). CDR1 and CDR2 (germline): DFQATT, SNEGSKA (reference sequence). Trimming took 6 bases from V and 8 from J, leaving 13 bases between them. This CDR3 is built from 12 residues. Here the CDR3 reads CSATRELGELFF. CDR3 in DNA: TGCAGTGCCACCCGGGAGCTGGGGGAGCTGTTTTTT.

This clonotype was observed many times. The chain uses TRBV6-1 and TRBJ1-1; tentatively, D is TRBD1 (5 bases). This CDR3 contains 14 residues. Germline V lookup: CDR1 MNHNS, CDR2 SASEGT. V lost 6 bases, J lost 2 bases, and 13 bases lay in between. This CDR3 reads CASRGADTNTEAFF. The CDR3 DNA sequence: TGTGCCAGCAGAGGGGCAGACACTAACACTGAAGCTTTCTTT.

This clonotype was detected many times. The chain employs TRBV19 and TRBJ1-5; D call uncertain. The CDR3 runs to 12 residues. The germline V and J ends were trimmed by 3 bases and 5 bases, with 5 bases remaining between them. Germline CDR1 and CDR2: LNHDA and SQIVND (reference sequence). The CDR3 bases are TGTGCCAGTAGTATTGAGGATCAGCCCCAGCATTTT. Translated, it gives CASSIEDQPQHF.

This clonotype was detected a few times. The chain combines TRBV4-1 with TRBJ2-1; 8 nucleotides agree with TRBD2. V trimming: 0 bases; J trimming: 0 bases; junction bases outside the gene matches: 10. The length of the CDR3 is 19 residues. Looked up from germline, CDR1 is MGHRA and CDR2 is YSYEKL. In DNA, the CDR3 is TGCGCCAGCAGCCAAGATCTCGGGAGCGGGGGCCGCTCCTACAATGAGCAGTTCTTC. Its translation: CASSQDLGSGGRSYNEQFF.

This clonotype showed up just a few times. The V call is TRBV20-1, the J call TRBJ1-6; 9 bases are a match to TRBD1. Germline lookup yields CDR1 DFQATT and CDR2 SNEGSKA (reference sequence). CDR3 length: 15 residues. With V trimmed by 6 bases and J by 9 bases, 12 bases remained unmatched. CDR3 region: CSASGQGRLGSPLHF. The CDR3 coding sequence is TGCAGTGCCTCCGGACAGGGGCGGTTAGGTTCACCCCTCCACTTT.

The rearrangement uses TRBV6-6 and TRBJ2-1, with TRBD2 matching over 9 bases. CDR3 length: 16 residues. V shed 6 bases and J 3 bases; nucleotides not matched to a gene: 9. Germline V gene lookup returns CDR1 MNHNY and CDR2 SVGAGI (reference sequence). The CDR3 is CASSKTFSGGYNEQFF. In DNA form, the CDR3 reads TGTGCCAGCAGCAAAACCTTTAGCGGGGGCTACAATGAGCAGTTCTTC.

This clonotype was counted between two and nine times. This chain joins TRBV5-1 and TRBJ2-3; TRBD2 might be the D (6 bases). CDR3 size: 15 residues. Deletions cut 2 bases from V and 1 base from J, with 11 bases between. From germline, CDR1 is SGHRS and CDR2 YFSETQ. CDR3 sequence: CASSFAGQRTDTQYF. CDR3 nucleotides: TGCGCCAGCAGCTTTGCGGGGCAACGCACAGATACGCAGTATTTT.

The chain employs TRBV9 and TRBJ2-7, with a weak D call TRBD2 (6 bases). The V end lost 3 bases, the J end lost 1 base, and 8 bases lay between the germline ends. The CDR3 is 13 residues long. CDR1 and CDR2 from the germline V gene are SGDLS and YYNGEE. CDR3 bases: TGTGCCAGCAGCGGGGGACTTTCCTACGAGCAGTACTTC. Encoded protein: CASSGGLSYEQYF.

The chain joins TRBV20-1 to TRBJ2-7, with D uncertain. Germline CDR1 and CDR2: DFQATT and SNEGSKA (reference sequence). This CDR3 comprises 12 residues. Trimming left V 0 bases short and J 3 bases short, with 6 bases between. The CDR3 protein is CSARDTNYEQYF. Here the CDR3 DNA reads TGCAGTGCTAGAGATACTAACTACGAGCAGTACTTC.

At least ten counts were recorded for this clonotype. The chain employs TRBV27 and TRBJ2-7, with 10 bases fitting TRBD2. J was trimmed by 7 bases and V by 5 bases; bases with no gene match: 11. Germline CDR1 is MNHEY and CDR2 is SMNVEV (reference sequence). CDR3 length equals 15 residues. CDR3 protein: CASSPTGLASREQYF. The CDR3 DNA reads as TGTGCCAGCAGTCCAACGGGACTAGCGAGTCGAGAGCAGTACTTC.

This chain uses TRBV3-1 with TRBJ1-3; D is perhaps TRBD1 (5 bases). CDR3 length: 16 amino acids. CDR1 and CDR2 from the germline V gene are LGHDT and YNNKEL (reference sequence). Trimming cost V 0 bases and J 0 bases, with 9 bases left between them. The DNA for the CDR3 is TGTGCCAGCAGCCAAGATAGGACACCCTCTGGAAACACCATATATTTT. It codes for CASSQDRTPSGNTIYF.

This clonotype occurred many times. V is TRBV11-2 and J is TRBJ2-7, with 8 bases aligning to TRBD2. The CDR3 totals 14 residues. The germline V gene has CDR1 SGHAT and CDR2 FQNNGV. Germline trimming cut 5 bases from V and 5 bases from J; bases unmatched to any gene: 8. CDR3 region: CASSTPTSDDEQYF. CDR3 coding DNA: TGTGCCAGCAGCACGCCGACTAGCGATGACGAGCAGTACTTC.

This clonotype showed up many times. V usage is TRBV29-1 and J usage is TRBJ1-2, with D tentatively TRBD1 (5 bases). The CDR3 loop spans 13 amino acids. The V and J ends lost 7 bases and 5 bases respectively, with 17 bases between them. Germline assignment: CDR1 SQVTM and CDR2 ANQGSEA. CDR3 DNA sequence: TGCAGCGCGGGGATGTCAGGGAGGTATGGCTACACCTTC. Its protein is CSAGMSGRYGYTF. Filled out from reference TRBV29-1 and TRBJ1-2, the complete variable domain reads SAVISQKPSRDICQRGTSLTIQCQVDSQVTMMFWYRQQPGQSLTLIATANQGSEATYESGFVIDKFPISRPNLTFSTLTVSNMSPEDSSIYLCSAGMSGRYGYTFGSGTRLTVV.

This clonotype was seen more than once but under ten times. The CDR3 region is CASSAYNEQFF. The CDR3 coding sequence is TGTGCCAGCAGTGCCTACAATGAGCAGTTCTTC. The chain employs TRBV6-4 and TRBJ2-1, with D unresolved. V lost 4 bases to trimming and J lost 2 bases, with 0 bases between them. This CDR3 has 11 amino acids. The germline gives CDR1 MRHNA, CDR2 SNTAGT.

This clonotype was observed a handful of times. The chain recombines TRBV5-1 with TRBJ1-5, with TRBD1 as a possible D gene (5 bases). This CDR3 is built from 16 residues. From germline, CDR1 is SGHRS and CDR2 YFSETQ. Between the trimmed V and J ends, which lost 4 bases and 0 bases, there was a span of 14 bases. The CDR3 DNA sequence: TGCGCCAGCAGCGTCCCCGTTCAGGGTAGCAATCAGCCCCAGCATTTT. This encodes CASSVPVQGSNQPQHF.

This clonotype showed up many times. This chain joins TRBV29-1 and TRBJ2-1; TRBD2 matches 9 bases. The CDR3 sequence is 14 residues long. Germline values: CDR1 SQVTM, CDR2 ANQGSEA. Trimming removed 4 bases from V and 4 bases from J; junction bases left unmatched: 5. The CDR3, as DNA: TGCAGCGTTGTGTTGCGGGAGGGTTACAATGAGCAGTTCTTC. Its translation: CSVVLREGYNEQFF.

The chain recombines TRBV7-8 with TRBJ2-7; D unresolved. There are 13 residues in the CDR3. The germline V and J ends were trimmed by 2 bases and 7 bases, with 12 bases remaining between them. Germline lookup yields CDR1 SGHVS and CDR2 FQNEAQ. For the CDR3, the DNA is TGTGCCAGCAGCTTATTTTTTACCCAAGAGCAGTACTTC. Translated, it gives CASSLFFTQEQYF.

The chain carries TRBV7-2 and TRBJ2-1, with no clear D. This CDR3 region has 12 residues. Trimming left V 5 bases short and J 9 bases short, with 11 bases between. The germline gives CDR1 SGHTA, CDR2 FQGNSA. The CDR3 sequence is CASSTTTIEQFF. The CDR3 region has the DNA TGTGCCAGCAGCACGACCACCATTGAGCAGTTCTTC.

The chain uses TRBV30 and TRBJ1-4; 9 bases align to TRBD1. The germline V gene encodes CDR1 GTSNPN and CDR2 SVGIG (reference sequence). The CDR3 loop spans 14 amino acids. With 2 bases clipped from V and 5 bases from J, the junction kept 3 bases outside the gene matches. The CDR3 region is CAWSRGQGNEKLFF. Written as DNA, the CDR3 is TGTGCCTGGAGTCGAGGACAGGGGAATGAAAAACTGTTTTTT. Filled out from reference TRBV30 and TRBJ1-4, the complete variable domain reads SQTIHQWPATLVQPVGSPLSLECTVEGTSNPNLYWYRQAAGRGLQLLFYSVGIGQISSEVPQNLSASRPQDRQFILSSKKLLLSDSGFYLCAWSRGQGNEKLFFGSGTQLSVL.